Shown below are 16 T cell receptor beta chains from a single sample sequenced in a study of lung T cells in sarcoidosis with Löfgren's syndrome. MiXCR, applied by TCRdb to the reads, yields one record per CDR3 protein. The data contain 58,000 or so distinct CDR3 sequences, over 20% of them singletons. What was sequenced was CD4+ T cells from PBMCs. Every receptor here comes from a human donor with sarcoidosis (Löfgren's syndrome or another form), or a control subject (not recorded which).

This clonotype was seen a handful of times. The CDR3 DNA reads TGTGCCAGCAGCCGTCCCCGAGAACTGAGCAATCAGCCCCAGCATTTT. This sequence encodes CASSRPRELSNQPQHF. The V call is TRBV7-8, the J call TRBJ1-5; D remains ambiguous. Germline V gene lookup returns CDR1 SGHVS and CDR2 FQNEAQ. The CDR3 totals 16 residues. Trimming removed 5 bases at V and 1 base at J, with 15 bases between.

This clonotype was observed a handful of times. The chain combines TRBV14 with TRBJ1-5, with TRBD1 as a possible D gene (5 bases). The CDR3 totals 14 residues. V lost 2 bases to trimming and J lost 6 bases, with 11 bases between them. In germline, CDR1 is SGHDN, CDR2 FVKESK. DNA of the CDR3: TGTGCCAGCAGCCAACTAGGGGCTAGTCAGCCCCAGCATTTT. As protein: CASSQLGASQPQHF. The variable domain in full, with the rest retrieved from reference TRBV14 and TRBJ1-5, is EAGVTQFPSHSVIEKGQTVTLRCDPISGHDNLYWYRRVMGKEIKFLLHFVKESKQDESGMPNNRFLAERTGGTYSTLKVQPAELEDSGVYFCASSQLGASQPQHFGDGTRLSIL.

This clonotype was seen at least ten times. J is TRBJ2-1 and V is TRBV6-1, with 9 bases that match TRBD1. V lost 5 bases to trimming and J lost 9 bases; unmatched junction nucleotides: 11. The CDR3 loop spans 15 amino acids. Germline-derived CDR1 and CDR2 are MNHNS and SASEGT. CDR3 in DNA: TGTGCCAGCAGTTGGACAGGGGCTTTCAGTAGTGAGCAGTTCTTC. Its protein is CASSWTGAFSSEQFF.

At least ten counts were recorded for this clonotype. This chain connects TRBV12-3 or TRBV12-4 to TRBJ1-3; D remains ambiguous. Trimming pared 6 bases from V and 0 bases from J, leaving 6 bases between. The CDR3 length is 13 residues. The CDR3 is CASSRSSGNTIYF. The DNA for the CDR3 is TGTGCCAGCAGCCGGAGCTCTGGAAACACCATATATTTT.

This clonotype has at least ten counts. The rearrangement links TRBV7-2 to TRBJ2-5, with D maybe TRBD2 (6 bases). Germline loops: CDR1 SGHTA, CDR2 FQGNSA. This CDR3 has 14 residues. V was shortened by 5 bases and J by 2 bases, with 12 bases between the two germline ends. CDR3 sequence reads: CASSPDYLQETQYF. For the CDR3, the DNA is TGTGCCAGCAGCCCGGACTATCTACAAGAGACCCAGTACTTC.

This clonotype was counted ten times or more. The CDR3 loop is CASQTLPYEQYV. DNA for the CDR3: TGTGCCAGCCAGACATTGCCCTACGAGCAGTACGTC. The rearrangement uses TRBV28 and TRBJ2-7; D is uncertain. The CDR3 covers 12 residues. Germline V gene lookup returns CDR1 MDHEN and CDR2 SYDVKM. Trimming shortened V by 8 bases and J by 2 bases, and 10 bases separated the two germline ends.

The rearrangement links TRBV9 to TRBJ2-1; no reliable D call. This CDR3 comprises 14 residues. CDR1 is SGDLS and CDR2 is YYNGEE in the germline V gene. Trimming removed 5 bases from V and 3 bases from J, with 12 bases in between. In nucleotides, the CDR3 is TGTGCCAGCAGTGGAACCCGTGTCTACAATGAGCAGTTCTTC. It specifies CASSGTRVYNEQFF.

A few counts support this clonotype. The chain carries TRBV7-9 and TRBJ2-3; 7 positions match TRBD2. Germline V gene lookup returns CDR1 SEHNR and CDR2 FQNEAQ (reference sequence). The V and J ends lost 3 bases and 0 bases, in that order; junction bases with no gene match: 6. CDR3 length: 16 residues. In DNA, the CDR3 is TGTGCCAGCAGCTTTAACGGGGGGACTAGCACAGATACGCAGTATTTT. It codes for CASSFNGGTSTDTQYF.

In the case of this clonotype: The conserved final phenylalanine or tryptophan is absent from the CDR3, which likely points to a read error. CDR3 sequence: CASRKNGFAGAPDNEQFL. The DNA for the CDR3 is TGTGCCAGCAGAAAAAACGGTTTCGCGGGGGCCCCGGACAATGAGCAGTTCCTC. The rearrangement links TRBV6-6 to TRBJ2-1, with a weak D call TRBD2 (7 bases). The CDR3 totals 18 residues. The germline V gene has CDR1 MNHNY and CDR2 SVGAGI (reference sequence). V lost 6 bases to trimming and J lost 5 bases, with 26 bases between them.

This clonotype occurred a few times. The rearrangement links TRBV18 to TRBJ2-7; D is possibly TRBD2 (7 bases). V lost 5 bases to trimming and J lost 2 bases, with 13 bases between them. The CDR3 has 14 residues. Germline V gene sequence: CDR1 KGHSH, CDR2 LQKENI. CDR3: CASSSGGLPYEQYF. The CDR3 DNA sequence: TGTGCCAGCTCATCCGGGGGGCTGCCCTACGAGCAGTACTTC.

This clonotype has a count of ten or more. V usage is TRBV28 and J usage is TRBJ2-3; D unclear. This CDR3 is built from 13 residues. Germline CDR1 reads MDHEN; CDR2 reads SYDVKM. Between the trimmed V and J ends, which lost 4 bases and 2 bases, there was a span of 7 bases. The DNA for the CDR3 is TGTGCCAGCAGTTCCGGCAACACAGATACGCAGTATTTT. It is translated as CASSSGNTDTQYF.

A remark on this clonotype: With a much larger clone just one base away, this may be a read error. CDR3 sequence: CASSSPGHPNTVAFF. The DNA for the CDR3 is TGTGCCAGCAGCTCTCCGGGACACCCGAACACTGTAGCTTTCTTT. V usage is TRBV7-2 and J usage is TRBJ1-1; possible D gene TRBD1, 6 bases. This CDR3 is built from 15 residues. Per the germline V gene, CDR1 is SGHTA and CDR2 is FQGNSA.

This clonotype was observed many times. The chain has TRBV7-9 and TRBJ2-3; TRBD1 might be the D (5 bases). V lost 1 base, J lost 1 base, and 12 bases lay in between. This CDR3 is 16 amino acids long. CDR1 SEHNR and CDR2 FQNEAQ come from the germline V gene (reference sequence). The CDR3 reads CASSLEGNRGTDTQYF. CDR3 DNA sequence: TGTGCCAGCAGCTTAGAGGGGAACAGAGGCACAGATACGCAGTATTTT.

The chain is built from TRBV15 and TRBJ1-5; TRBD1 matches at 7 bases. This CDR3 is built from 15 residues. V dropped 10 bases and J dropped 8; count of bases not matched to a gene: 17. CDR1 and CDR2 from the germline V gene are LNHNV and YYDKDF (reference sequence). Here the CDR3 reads CASRGTGAGGKPQHF. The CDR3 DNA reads TGTGCCAGCAGGGGAACAGGGGCAGGTGGAAAGCCCCAGCATTTT. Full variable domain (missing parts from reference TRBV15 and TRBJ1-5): DAMVIQNPRYQVTQFGKPVTLSCSQTLNHNVMYWYQQKSSQAPKLLFHYYDKDFNNEADTPDNFQSRRPNTSFCFLDIRSPGLGDTAMYLCASRGTGAGGKPQHFGDGTRLSIL.

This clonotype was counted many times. The CDR3 spells CASTHNQPQHF. CDR3 coding DNA: TGTGCCAGCACTCACAATCAGCCCCAGCATTTT. This sequence joins TRBV27 and TRBJ1-5; D is ambiguous. Trimming removed 7 bases from V and 3 bases from J, with 4 bases in between. The CDR3 length is 11 residues. CDR1 and CDR2 (germline): MNHEY, SMNVEV (reference sequence).

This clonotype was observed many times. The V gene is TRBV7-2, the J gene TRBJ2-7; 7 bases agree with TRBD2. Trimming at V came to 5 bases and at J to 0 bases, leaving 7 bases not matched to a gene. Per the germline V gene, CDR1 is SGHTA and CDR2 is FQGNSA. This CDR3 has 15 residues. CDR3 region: CASSPRTRNSYEQYF. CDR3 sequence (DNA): TGTGCCAGCAGCCCCCGGACTAGAAACTCCTACGAGCAGTACTTC.